The rows below give T cell receptor beta chains drawn from one sample of a study of immune evolution from preneoplasia to lung adenocarcinoma. Using immunoSEQ multiplex PCR, the repertoire was profiled, and TCRdb retains in-frame clones only, with some absent. The sample has some 41,000 clones, 70% to 85% seen once; the top ten hold approximately 4.6%. The sequenced sample consisted of FFPE invasive lung adenocarcinoma tissue. These receptors were taken from a person in their sixties or seventies with lung adenocarcinoma. The CDR3 runs from the conserved cysteine through the conserved F or W. D genes are given only for firm matches. Clone size is not always given. Where it is, it says once, few, many or a class for expanded clones.

TRBJ2-1 TRBD2 TRBV19 - TGTGCCAGTATGGATAGCGGGGTATACAATGAGCAGTTCTTC CASMDSGVYNEQFF
TRBJ2-5 TRBD2 TRBV12-5 - TGTGCTAGTGGTTTGGCCCTGGGACTAGCGGGAGGAAGGTCGGAGGAGACCCAGTACTTC CASGLALGLAGGRSEETQYF
TRBJ1-4 - TRBV5-1 - TGCGCCAGCAGCTTGTGGGCGTCGTCTAATGAAAAACTGTTTTTT CASSLWASSNEKLFF
TRBJ2-7 - TRBV7-9 - TGTGCCAGCAGTAAACAGGGGGGGGCCTACGAGCAGTACTTC CASSKQGGAYEQYF
TRBJ2-5 - TRBV18 - TGTGCCAGCTCACCCAGGCACGGAGGCGAGACCCAGTACTTC CASSPRHGGETQYF
TRBJ2-1 TRBD1 TRBV5-4 - TGTGCCACCAAAGTGACAGGGGGAAACAATGAGCAGTTCTTC CATKVTGGNNEQFF
TRBJ2-4 - TRBV28 - TGTGCCAGCAGTCCCCCCTCAGCCAAAAACATTCAGTACTTC CASSPPSAKNIQYF
TRBJ2-5 - TRBV19 - TGTGCCAGCGGTGCTTTGTTTGGGACCCAGTACTTC CASGALFGTQYF
TRBJ2-3 - TRBV7-2 - TGTGCCAGCAGCTTAGGGTCGGGAGTAGGTACAGATACGCAGTATTTT CASSLGSGVGTDTQYF
TRBJ1-1 - TRBV5-1 - TGCGCCAGCAGCCTCGGGGTAAGGGAGAACACTGAAGCTTTCTTT CASSLGVRENTEAFF
TRBJ2-1 - TRBV5-1 - TGCGCCAGCAGCCTGGCGGGGGCCCTTTCGAATGAGCAGTTCTTC CASSLAGALSNEQFF
TRBJ2-7 - TRBV4-3 many TGCGCCAGCAGCCCGAGGGAGGAGGTAAAAAAGACTTTCTACGAGCAGTACTTC CASSPREEVKKTFYEQYF
TRBJ1-2 - TRBV7-9 - TGTGCCAGCAGCCAGGACAGTAACTATGGCTACACCTTC CASSQDSNYGYTF
TRBJ1-5 TRBD1 TRBV19 - TGTGCCAGTAGTATAGGTAGTGCGGGGACAGGGTGGCATTTT CASSIGSAGTGWHF
TRBJ2-2 - TRBV2 - TGTGCCAGCAAACCTAACACCGGGGAGCTGTTTTTT CASKPNTGELFF
TRBJ2-7 - TRBV18 - TGTGCCAGCTCACCAATGTCACCGAGACAGAATCCCTACGAGCAGTACTTC CASSPMSPRQNPYEQYF
TRBJ2-5 - TRBV29-1 once TGCAGCGGTGGACAGTATAGGGAGACCCAGTACTTC CSGGQYRETQYF
TRBJ2-2 - TRBV7-6 - TGTGCCAGCAGCTTAGTCCTGGACGGGGAGCTGTTTTTT CASSLVLDGELFF
TRBJ2-7 TRBD2 TRBV6-1 - TGTGCCAGCAGTGAAAATCCTAGCGGGAGCCACGAGCAGTACTTC CASSENPSGSHEQYF
TRBJ1-3 - TRBV10-3 - TGTGCCATCAGTGACCTTCTCCCGAGGAACACCATATATTTT CAISDLLPRNTIYF
TRBJ2-2 TRBD2 TRBV7-3 - TGTGCCAGCAGCTCGGGACTAGCGGGATCCGGGGAGCTGTTTTTT CASSSGLAGSGELFF
TRBJ2-1 - TRBV27 - TGTGCCAGCAGTCCCCCCTCCTACAATGAGCAGTTCTTC CASSPPSYNEQFF
TRBJ2-3 TRBD2 TRBV2 - TGTGCCAGCAGTGTTGCGAGGCGGGAGGGCACAGATACGCAGTATTTT CASSVARREGTDTQYF
TRBJ2-3 - TRBV7-9 - TGTGCCAGCAGCCCACGGACAGATACGCAGTATTTT CASSPRTDTQYF